This TCR beta chain is drawn from a study of shared clonotypes between healthy human individuals. Overall study: Every donor yielded three CD4 naive, three CD4 memory, two CD8 naive and one CD8 memory plate.

The data were produced by immunoSEQ multiplex PCR, yet TCRdb's version contains in-frame clones alone and is incomplete. The data contain hundreds of thousands of clones, less than 80% of them singletons. CDR3 size: 14 residues. The V end was cut by 6 bases, the J end by 0 bases, with 9 bases between. Germline assignment: CDR1 SNHLY and CDR2 FYNNEI. The clonotype was recovered from a woman in her twenties or thirties in good health. This sequence joins TRBV2 and TRBJ1-3; unclear D gene. Sequences were obtained from memory CD4+ T cells sorted from blood. As for subset: CD45RA-negative fraction. The CDR3 nucleotides read TGTGCCAGCAGACTAGAAGACTCTGGAAACACCATATATTTT. It yields the protein CASRLEDSGNTIYF. The variable domain in full, with the rest retrieved from reference TRBV2 and TRBJ1-3, is EPEVTQTPSHQVTQMGQEVILRCVPISNHLYFYWYRQILGQKVEFLVSFYNNEISEKSEIFDDQFSVERPDGSNFTLKIRSTKLEDSAMYFCASRLEDSGNTIYFGEGSWLTVV.